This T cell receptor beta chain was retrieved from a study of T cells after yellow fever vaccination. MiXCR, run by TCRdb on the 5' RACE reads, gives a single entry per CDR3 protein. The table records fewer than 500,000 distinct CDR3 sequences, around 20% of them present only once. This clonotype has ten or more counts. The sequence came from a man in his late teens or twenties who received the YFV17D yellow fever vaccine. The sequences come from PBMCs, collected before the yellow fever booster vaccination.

This CDR3 reads CAISESGEETQYF. The CDR3 DNA follows: TGTGCCATCAGTGAGTCTGGGGAAGAGACCCAGTACTTC. The rearrangement joins TRBV10-3 to TRBJ2-5, with D uncertain. In germline, CDR1 is ENHRY, CDR2 SYGVKD. The CDR3 covers 13 residues. With 0 bases removed from V and 3 bases from J, the gap between germline ends came to 5 bases.